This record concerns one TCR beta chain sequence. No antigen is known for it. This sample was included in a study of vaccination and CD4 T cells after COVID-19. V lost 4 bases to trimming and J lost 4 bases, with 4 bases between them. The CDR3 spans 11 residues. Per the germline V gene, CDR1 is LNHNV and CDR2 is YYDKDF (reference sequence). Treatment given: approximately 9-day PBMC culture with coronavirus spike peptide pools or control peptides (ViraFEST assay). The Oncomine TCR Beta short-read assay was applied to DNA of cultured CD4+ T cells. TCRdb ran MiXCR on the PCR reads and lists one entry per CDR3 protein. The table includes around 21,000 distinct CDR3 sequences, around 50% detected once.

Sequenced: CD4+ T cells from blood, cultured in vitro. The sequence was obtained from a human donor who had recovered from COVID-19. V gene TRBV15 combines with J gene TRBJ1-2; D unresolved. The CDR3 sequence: CATSTSYGYTF. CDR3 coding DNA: TGTGCCACCAGCACCTCCTATGGCTACACCTTC. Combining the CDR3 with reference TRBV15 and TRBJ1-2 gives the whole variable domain DAMVIQNPRYQVTQFGKPVTLSCSQTLNHNVMYWYQQKSSQAPKLLFHYYDKDFNNEADTPDNFQSRRPNTSFCFLDIRSPGLGDTAMYLCATSTSYGYTFGSGTRLTVV.